This note documents a single T cell receptor beta chain sequence. Its antigen is not identified. These data come from a study of cytomegalovirus exposure and HLA in healthy donors. Study-level results: According to reports, the classifier identified cytomegalovirus status with high specificity and sensitivity. The tendency of first-cohort TCR clusters to co-occur in the 120 validation repertoires was identified by a subsequent analysis. CMV antigen specificity was confirmed in vitro for three CMV-associated chains. A list of about 160 TCR beta chains associated with cytomegalovirus was given.

Measured with immunoSEQ multiplex PCR; TCRdb has only the in-frame clones, and not every one. The sample has 130,000 or so clones, roughly nine tenths seen once. The CDR3 is 15 residues long. Per the germline V gene, CDR1 is MNHNS and CDR2 is SASEGT. The ends lost 5 bases at V and 4 bases at J; junction bases unmatched: 6. The sequenced material came from PBMCs. This receptor was identified in a woman younger than 35 in good health and CMV-seropositive. V usage is TRBV6-1 and J usage is TRBJ2-2; 8 bases line up with TRBD2. This CDR3 is CASSPKLAGTGELFF. CDR3 nucleotide sequence: TGTGCCAGCAGTCCTAAGCTAGCGGGCACCGGGGAGCTGTTTTTT.